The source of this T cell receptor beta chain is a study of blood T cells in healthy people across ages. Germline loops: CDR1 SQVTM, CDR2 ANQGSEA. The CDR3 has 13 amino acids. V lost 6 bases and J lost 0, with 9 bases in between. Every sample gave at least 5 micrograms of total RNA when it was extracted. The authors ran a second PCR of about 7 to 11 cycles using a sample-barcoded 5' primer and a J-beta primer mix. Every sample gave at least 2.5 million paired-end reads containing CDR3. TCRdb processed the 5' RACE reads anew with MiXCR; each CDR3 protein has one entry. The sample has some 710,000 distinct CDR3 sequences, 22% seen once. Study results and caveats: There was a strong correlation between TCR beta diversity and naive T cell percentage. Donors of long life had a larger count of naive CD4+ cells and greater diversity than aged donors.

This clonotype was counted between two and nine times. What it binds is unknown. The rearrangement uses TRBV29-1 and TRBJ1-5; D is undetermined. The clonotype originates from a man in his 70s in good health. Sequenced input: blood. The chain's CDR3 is CSVTGGSNQPQHF. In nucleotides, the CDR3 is TGCAGCGTGACTGGAGGTAGCAATCAGCCCCAGCATTTT.